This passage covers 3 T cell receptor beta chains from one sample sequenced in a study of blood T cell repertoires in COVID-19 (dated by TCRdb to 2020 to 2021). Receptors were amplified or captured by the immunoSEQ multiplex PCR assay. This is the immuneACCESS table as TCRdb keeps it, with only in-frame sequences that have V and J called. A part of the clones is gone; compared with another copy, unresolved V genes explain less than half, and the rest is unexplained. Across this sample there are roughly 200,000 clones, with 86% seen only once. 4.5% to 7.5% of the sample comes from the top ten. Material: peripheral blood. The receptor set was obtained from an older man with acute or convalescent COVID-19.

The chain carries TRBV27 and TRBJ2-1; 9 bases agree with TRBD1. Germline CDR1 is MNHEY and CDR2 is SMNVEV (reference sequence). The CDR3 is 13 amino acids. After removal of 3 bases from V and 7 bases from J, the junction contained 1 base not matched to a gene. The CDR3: CASSLGQGNEQFF. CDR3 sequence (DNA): TGTGCCAGCAGTTTGGGACAGGGAAATGAGCAGTTCTTC.

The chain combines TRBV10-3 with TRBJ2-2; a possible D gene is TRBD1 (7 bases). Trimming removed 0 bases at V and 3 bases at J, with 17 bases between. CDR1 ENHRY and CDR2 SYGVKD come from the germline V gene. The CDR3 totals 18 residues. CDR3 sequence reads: CAISESRAGGGDTGELFF. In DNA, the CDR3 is TGTGCCATCAGTGAGTCCCGAGCAGGGGGAGGTGACACCGGGGAGCTGTTTTTT.

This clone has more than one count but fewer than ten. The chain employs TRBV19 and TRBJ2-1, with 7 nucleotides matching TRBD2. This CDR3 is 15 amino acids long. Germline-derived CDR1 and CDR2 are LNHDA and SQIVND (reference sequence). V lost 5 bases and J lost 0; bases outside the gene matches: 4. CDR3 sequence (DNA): TGTGCCAGTAGTGGACTAGGGAGCTCCTACAATGAGCAGTTCTTC. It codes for CASSGLGSSYNEQFF.